The clone carrying this T cell receptor beta chain was observed at least ten times. Antigen unknown. Time point indicated: persistent/refractory GD, antithyroid drugs over 5 years with positive TRAb. Extracted PBMC RNA gave rise to the TCR library. This entry comes from a study of regulatory T cells in long-lasting Graves disease. Study at large: Graves' disease counted as persistent after over 5 years of antithyroid drugs with positive TSH receptor antibodies. Whole-study results and caveats: It was in persistent disease that TRBV28, TRBJ1-2 and TRBJ2-5 were favored.

Through Arm-PCR of CDR3 regions and iRepertoire HTBI primers, TCR beta libraries were built. TCRdb itself ran the multiplex PCR reads through MiXCR, one entry per CDR3 protein. The table has about 660,000 distinct CDR3 sequences, 25% to 30% seen once. The CDR3 sequence is 15 residues long. In germline, CDR1 is DFQATT, CDR2 SNEGSKA (reference sequence). Trimming at V came to 6 bases and at J to 4 bases, leaving 13 bases not matched to a gene. The V call is TRBV20-1, the J call TRBJ1-1; 8 bases are shared with TRBD1. Sequenced here: peripheral blood mononuclear cells (PBMCs), sampled when the disease was refractory, from a patient treated with antithyroid drugs. The sequence was collected from a female donor with Graves disease. CDR3 protein: CSARKTGTGVTEAFF. DNA of the CDR3: TGCAGTGCGCGCAAGACCGGGACAGGAGTCACTGAAGCTTTCTTT.